This TCR beta chain was sequenced in a study of blood T cell repertoires in COVID-19. Adults between about 18 and 95 years of age took part from about two dozen US areas. Under the authors' procedure: Estimation of nucleated cell counts was performed using reference gene primer amplification. Clones were read by immunoSEQ multiplex PCR, and TCRdb kept only the in-frame ones, dropping some. V, J and clone size are taken as reported in that table, and D and trimming were inferred from the DNA itself. Among roughly 140,000 clones listed, 84% were seen once. V was pared by 6 bases and J by 0 bases, with 26 bases between. This CDR3 region has 20 residues. Germline values: CDR1 WNHNN, CDR2 SYGVQD (reference sequence).

V and J are TRBV10-1 and TRBJ1-4; the D gene is possibly TRBD1 (5 bases). Specimen: PBMCs or T cells enriched from blood (not recorded which). This clonotype originated in a woman between 50 and 59 years old who had been exposed to COVID-19. CDR3 protein: CASSSPKVGGGVATNEKLFF. The DNA of the CDR3 is TGCGCCAGCAGCTCACCGAAGGTGGGAGGAGGGGTTGCAACTAATGAAAAACTGTTTTTT.